This T cell receptor (beta chain) is from a study of blood T cells in healthy people across ages. Study results and caveats: In the absence of known donor CMV status, changes in expanded clonotypes were possibly confounded. Relative to aged donors, long-lived donors carried more naive CD4+ cells and displayed higher diversity.

About 9.6 milliliters of peripheral blood were drawn from each donor into EDTA-treated tubes. A second about 6 to 12 cycle PCR used barcoded and J-beta primers. Via MiXCR, TCRdb re-called the 5' RACE reads, giving one row per CDR3 protein. In the table there are around 1,000,000 distinct CDR3 sequences, roughly two fifths of which are singletons. The V end was cut by 4 bases, the J end by 0 bases, with 14 bases between. The germline CDR1 and CDR2 sequences are SGHRS and YFSETQ. The CDR3 totals 16 residues. This clonotype was observed a few times. Its specificity is not known. This TCR came from a man aged 18 to 29 in good health. The sequencing input was blood. V and J are TRBV5-1 and TRBJ2-4; maybe TRBD1 (5 bases). The CDR3 DNA is TGCGCCAGCAGCCTCAGGACGGACACAGCCAAAAACATTCAGTACTTC. Its protein is CASSLRTDTAKNIQYF.